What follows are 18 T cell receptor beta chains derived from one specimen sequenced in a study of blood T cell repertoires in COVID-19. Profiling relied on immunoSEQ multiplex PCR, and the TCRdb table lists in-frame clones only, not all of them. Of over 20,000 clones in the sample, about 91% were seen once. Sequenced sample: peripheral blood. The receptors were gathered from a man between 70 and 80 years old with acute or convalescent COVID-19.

This chain's CDR3 is CASSPSVRERPLDPRGEQFF. As DNA, the CDR3 is TGTGCCAGCAGCCCTTCTGTACGGGAGCGCCCCCTCGACCCCCGTGGAGAGCAGTTCTTC. The rearrangement uses TRBV7-3 and TRBJ2-1; TRBD2 is a possible D gene (6 bases). The V and J ends lost 5 bases and 10 bases respectively, with 36 bases between them. The CDR3 covers 20 residues. Germline values: CDR1 SGHTA, CDR2 FQGTGA.

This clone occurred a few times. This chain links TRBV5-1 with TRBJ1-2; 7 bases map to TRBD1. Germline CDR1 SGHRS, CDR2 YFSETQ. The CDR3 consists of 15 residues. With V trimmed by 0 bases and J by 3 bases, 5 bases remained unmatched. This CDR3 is CASSLEEGAHYGYTF. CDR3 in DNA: TGCGCCAGCAGCTTGGAAGAGGGGGCCCACTATGGCTACACCTTC. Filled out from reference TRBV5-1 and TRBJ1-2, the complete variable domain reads KAGVTQTPRYLIKTRGQQVTLSCSPISGHRSVSWYQQTPGQGLQFLFEYFSETQRNKGNFPGRFSGRQFSNSRSEMNVSTLELGDSALYLCASSLEEGAHYGYTFGSGTRLTVV.

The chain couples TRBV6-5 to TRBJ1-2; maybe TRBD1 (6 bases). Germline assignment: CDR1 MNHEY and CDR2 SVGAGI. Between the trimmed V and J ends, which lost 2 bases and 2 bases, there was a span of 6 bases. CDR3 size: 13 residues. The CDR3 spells CASSYTGNYGYTF. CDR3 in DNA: TGTGCCAGCAGTTACACAGGGAACTATGGCTACACCTTC.

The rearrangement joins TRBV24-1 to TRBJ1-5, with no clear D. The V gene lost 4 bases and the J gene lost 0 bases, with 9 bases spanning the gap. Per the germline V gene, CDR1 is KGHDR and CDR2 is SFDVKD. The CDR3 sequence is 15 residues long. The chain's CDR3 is CATSEGSYSNQPQHF. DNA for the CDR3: TGTGCCACCAGTGAAGGGAGTTATAGCAATCAGCCCCAGCATTTT.

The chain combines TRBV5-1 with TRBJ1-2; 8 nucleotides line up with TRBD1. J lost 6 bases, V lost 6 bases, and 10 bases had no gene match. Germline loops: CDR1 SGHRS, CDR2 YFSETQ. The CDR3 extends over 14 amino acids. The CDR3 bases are TGCGCCAGCAACGCGGACAGGGTGGGAGATGGCTACACCTTC. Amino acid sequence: CASNADRVGDGYTF. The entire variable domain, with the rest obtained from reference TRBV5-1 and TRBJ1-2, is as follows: KAGVTQTPRYLIKTRGQQVTLSCSPISGHRSVSWYQQTPGQGLQFLFEYFSETQRNKGNFPGRFSGRQFSNSRSEMNVSTLELGDSALYLCASNADRVGDGYTFGSGTRLTVV.

The CDR3 spells CSAREGYGYTF. CDR3 bases: TGCAGTGCTAGGGAGGGCTATGGCTACACCTTC. J is TRBJ1-2 and V is TRBV20-1; D not resolved. Trimming removed 3 bases from V and 4 bases from J, with 6 bases in between. The length of the CDR3 is 11 residues. The germline V gene encodes CDR1 DFQATT and CDR2 SNEGSKA (reference sequence).

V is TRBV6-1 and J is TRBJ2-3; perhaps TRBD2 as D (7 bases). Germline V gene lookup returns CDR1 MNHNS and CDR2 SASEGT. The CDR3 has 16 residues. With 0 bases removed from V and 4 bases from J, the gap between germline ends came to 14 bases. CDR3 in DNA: TGTGCCAGCAGTGAAGCGGGGGGGCCCAGAGCAGATACGCAGTATTTT. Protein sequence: CASSEAGGPRADTQYF.

CDR3 in DNA: TGCAGTGCTAGTGCACTAGCGGGAGGGAATGAGCAGTTCTTC. This gives the protein CSASALAGGNEQFF. V gene TRBV20-1 combines with J gene TRBJ2-1; 13 nucleotides line up with TRBD2. With 3 bases clipped from V and 7 bases from J, the junction kept 3 bases outside the gene matches. The CDR3 is 14 amino acids. Germline V gene lookup returns CDR1 DFQATT and CDR2 SNEGSKA (reference sequence).

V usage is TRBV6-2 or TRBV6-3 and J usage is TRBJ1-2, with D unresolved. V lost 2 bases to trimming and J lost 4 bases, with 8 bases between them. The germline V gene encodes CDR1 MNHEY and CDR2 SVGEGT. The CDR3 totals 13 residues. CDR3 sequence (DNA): TGTGCCAGCAGTTACGAACAGACCTATGGCTACACCTTC. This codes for CASSYEQTYGYTF.

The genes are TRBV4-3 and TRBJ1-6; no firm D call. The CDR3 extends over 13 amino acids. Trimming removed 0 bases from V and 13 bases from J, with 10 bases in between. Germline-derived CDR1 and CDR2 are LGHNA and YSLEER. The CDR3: CASSQDPGLPLHF. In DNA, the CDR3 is TGCGCCAGCAGCCAAGATCCCGGACTTCCCCTCCACTTT.

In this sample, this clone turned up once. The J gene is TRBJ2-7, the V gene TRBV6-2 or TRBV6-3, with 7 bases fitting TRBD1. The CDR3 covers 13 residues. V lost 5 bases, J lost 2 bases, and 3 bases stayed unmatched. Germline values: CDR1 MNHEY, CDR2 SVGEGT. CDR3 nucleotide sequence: TGTGCCAGCAGTCGACAGGGACCCTACGAGCAGTACTTC. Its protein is CASSRQGPYEQYF.

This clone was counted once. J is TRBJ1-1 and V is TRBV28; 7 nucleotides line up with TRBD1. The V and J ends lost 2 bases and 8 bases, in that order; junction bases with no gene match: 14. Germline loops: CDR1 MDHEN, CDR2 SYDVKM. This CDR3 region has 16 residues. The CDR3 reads CASSLVPRDSNLEAFF. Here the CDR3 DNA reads TGTGCCAGCAGTTTAGTACCCCGGGACAGTAACTTGGAAGCTTTCTTT. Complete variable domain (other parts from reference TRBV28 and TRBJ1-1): DVKVTQSSRYLVKRTGEKVFLECVQDMDHENMFWYRQDPGLGLRLIYFSYDVKMKEKGDIPEGYSVSREKKERFSLILESASTNQTSMYLCASSLVPRDSNLEAFFGQGTRLTVV.

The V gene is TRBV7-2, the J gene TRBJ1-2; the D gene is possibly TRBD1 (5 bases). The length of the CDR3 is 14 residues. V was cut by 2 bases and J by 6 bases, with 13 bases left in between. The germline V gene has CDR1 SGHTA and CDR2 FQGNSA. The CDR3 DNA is TGTGCCAGCAGCTTAAGGGACTTAGCCCATGGCTACACCTTC. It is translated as CASSLRDLAHGYTF.

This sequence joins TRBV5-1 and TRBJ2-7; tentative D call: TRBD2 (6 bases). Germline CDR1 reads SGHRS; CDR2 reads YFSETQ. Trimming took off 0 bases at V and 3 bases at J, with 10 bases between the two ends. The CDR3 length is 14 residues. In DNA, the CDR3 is TGCGCCAGCAGCTTGGAGGAGGAGGGCTACGAGCAGTACTTC. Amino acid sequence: CASSLEEEGYEQYF.

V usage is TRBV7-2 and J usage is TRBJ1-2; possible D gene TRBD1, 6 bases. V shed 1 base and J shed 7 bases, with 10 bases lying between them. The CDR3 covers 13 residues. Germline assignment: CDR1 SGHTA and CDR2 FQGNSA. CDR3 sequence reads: CASSLGGGRGYTF. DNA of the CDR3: TGTGCCAGCAGCTTAGGTGGGGGCCGTGGCTACACCTTC.

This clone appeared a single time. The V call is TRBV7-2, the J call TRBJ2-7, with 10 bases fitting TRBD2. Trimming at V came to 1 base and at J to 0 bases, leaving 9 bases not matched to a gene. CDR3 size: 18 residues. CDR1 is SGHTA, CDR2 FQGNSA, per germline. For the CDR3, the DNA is TGTGCCAGCAGCTTAGGACTAGCGGGTAAAGCGAGCTCCTACGAGCAGTACTTC. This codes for CASSLGLAGKASSYEQYF.

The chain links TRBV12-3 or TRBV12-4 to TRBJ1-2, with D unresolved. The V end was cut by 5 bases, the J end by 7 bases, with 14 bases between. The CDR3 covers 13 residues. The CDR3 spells CASSPHPGFGYTF. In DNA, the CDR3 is TGTGCCAGCAGTCCACACCCGGGGTTTGGCTACACCTTC.

CDR3 sequence reads: CASSLAYPGGSPLHF. The CDR3 DNA reads TGTGCCAGCAGCTTAGCCTACCCGGGAGGTTCACCCCTCCACTTT. The V gene is TRBV13, the J gene TRBJ1-6; D is unclear. The CDR3 is made up of 15 amino acids. V lost 1 base, J lost 9 bases, and 13 bases lay in between. CDR1 PRHDT and CDR2 FYEKMQ come from the germline V gene (reference sequence).